This TCR beta chain stems from a study of read filtering for tumor transcriptome and immune sequencing. Whole-study context: The cohort had roughly 16 men and approximately 14 women aged about 47 to 80, mean about 72 years. R-ISS stage counts were eight or nine for I, 15 to 20 for II, 6 or 7 for III. Study-wide points: Approximately 77% of IR-seq clonotypes had a single read, yet these held 3% to 4% of reads. The sorted CD138-negative fraction was a mixed bone marrow immune population, not purified T cells.

This library used 300 to 450 ng RNA and molecular barcoded adaptors spanning alpha/delta and beta/gamma chains. TCRdb re-analysed the reads in MiXCR, keeping a single row per CDR3 protein. Among around 65,000 distinct CDR3 sequences listed, roughly 18% were seen once. As for this clonotype: Its antigen is unknown.

Germline loops: CDR1 MNHNY, CDR2 SVGAGI (reference sequence). The J segment lost 0 bases and the V segment lost 10 bases, leaving 4 bases of the junction unmatched. The CDR3 runs 14 residues. The sequenced material came from a population of CD138-negative cells sorted from bone marrow. The sequence came from a donor aged 40 or older with multiple myeloma. The chain is built from TRBV6-6 and TRBJ2-7; 12 nucleotides align to TRBD2. The CDR3 sequence is CATQTSGSSYEQYF. The DNA of the CDR3 is TGTGCCACCCAGACTAGCGGGAGCTCCTACGAGCAGTACTTC.